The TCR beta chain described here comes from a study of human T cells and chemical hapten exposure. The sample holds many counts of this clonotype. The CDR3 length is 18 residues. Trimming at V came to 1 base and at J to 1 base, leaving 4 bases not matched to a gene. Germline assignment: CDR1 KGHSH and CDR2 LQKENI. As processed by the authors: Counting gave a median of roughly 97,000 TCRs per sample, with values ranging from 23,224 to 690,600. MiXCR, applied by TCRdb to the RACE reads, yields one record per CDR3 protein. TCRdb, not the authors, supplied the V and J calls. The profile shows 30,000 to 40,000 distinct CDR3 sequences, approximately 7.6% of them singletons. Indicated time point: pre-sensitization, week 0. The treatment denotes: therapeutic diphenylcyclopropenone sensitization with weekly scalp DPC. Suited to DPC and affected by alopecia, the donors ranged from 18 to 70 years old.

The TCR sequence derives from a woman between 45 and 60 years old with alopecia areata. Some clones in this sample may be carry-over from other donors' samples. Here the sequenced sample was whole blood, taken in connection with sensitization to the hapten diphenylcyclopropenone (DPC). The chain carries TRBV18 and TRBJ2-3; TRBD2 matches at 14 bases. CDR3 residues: CASSPRLAGGPGTDTQYF. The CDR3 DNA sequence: TGTGCCAGCTCACCACGACTAGCGGGAGGGCCGGGCACAGATACGCAGTATTTT.